A selection of T cell receptor beta chains follows, all from one sample in a study of OX40 agonist ivuxolimab in advanced cancers. Some clones are missing from TCRdb's copy, which holds only in-frame ones; the method was immunoSEQ multiplex PCR. The sample lists tens of thousands of clones; about 88% were seen once. The source was CD4+ or CD8+ T cells sorted from blood, collected in a trial of the OX40 agonist ivuxolimab. The receptors stem from an adult with an advanced solid tumor such as melanoma, head and neck, liver or kidney cancer. Each CDR3 is given with its conserved first and last residue. The D gene is left open where the match is weak. Rows may omit the clone size; those that give it use once, few, many or a size class.

clone_size	v_call	cdr3_length	d_call	j_call	cdr3_nt	cdr3_aa
.	TRBV2	14	.	TRBJ2-1	TGTGCCAGCAGTCCAAGAGCCGGGTACAATGAGCAGTTCTTC	CASSPRAGYNEQFF
.	TRBV20-1	11	TRBD1	TRBJ1-2	TGCAGTGCTATGACAGGGTATGGCTACACCTTC	CSAMTGYGYTF
once	TRBV5-1	14	.	TRBJ1-4	TGCGCCAGCAGCTTGGGGCAGGCAAATGAAAAACTGTTTTTT	CASSLGQANEKLFF
.	TRBV5-6	15	.	TRBJ1-5	TGTGCCAGCAGCTTAAGGGGTCCGGGCAATCAGCCCCAGCATTTT	CASSLRGPGNQPQHF
.	TRBV18	14	.	TRBJ2-7	TGTGCCAGCTCACCGCGACAGACGGCCTACGAGCAGTACTTC	CASSPRQTAYEQYF
few	TRBV5-7	15	.	TRBJ1-6	TGTGCCAGCAGCTTGGCCGGGACTAATAATTCACCCCTCCACTTT	CASSLAGTNNSPLHF
few	TRBV21-1	15	.	TRBJ2-5	TGTGCCAGCAGCACCCTACTAGGGATATTGGAGACCCAGTACTTC	CASSTLLGILETQYF
.	TRBV27	15	TRBD2	TRBJ2-7	TGTGCCAGCAGTTTGGGACTAGCGGCTACCTACGAGCAGTACTTC	CASSLGLAATYEQYF
once	TRBV7-9	14	.	TRBJ2-2	TGTGCCAGCCTAGGGGCAGCAAACACCGGGGAGCTGTTTTTT	CASLGAANTGELFF
once	TRBV7-2	14	.	TRBJ2-7	TGTGCCAGCAATTCCGGGGCAGGGTTTACCGAGCAGTACTTC	CASNSGAGFTEQYF
.	TRBV9	17	.	TRBJ2-5	TGTGCCAGCAGCCCCCGGGCCCCGGGGCTGGGGAGAGAGACCCAGTACTTC	CASSPRAPGLGRETQYF
.	TRBV7-6	17	.	TRBJ2-1	TGTGCCAGCAGCTTAGAAATCGTCTCCGGCTCCTACAATGAGCAGTTCTTC	CASSLEIVSGSYNEQFF
.	TRBV29-1	12	.	TRBJ1-4	TGCAGCGTTGACCCGGGGGATGAAAAACTGTTTTTT	CSVDPGDEKLFF
few	TRBV4-1	14	.	TRBJ1-4	TGCGCCAGCAGCCAAGTCGCAGGGGTTGAAAAACTGTTTTTT	CASSQVAGVEKLFF
few	TRBV30	13	.	TRBJ2-6	TGTGCCCTAGACCCCGCGGGGGCCAACGTCCTGACTTTC	CALDPAGANVLTF
.	TRBV19	15	TRBD1	TRBJ1-3	TGTGCCAGTACCGCGGGACAGTCATCTGGAAACACCATATATTTT	CASTAGQSSGNTIYF